This T cell receptor beta chain was recovered during a study of T cell repertoires in aging, cancer and after chemotherapy. By sample fraction, this clonotype is medium-sized (0.01 to 0.1%). Its specificity is unknown. TCR beta rearrangements were amplified from peripheral blood genomic DNA. General study findings and limits: Across the chemotherapy interval, each cancer cohort showed higher median generation probability, suggesting thymic rebound. Loss of evenness, beyond lost richness, contributed to age-related TCR diversity decline in cancer patients.

TRB rearrangements spanning V, D and J were amplified using mixed TRB-A/B primers. TCRdb analysed the multiplex PCR reads with MiXCR anew, one entry per CDR3 protein. This table holds about 19,000 distinct CDR3 sequences, less than 45% found once. Germline V gene data show CDR1 as LNHDA and CDR2 as SQIVND (reference sequence). The CDR3 consists of 14 residues. V lost 0 bases and J 1 base, leaving 3 bases between the germline ends. The sequence was obtained from a human donor with a solid tumor. The J gene is TRBJ2-2, the V gene TRBV19; no clear D gene. The sequencing input was blood. The CDR3 DNA follows: TGTGCCAGTAGTATAGACCTGAACACCGGGGAGCTGTTTTTT. It yields the protein CASSIDLNTGELFF. The whole variable domain, filled in from reference TRBV19 and TRBJ2-2, reads DGGITQSPKYLFRKEGQNVTLSCEQNLNHDAMYWYRQDPGQGLRLIYYSQIVNDFQKGDIAEGYSVSREKKESFPLTVTSAQKNPTAFYLCASSIDLNTGELFFGEGSRLTVL.